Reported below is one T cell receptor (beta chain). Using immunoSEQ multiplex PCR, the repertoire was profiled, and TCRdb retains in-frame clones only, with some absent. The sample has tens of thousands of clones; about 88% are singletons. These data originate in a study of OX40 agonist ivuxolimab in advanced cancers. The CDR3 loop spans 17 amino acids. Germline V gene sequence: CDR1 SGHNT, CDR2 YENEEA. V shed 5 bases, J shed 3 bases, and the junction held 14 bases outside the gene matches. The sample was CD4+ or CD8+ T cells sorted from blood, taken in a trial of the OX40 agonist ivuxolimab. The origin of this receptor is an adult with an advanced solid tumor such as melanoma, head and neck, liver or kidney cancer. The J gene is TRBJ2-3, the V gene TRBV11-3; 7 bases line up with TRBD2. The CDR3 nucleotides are TGTGCCAGCAGCATCGGGCGGCGGGAGCTCCGGACAGATACGCAGTATTTT. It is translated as CASSIGRRELRTDTQYF.